This T cell receptor beta chain is drawn from a study of glioma-infiltrating T cells. Findings and limits, study-wide: Very few CDR3 sequences were shared between tissue and blood. Non-neoplastic patients had below-expected tissue-blood divergence, while all gliomas exceeded expectation.

V gave up 5 bases and J gave up 5 bases; unmatched junction bases: 2. The length of the CDR3 is 13 residues. Germline V gene data show CDR1 as SEHNR and CDR2 as FQNEAQ (reference sequence). Amplification of TCR alpha and beta CDR3 regions from RNA used iRepertoire nested multiplex PCR. One-step reverse transcription and amplification started from around 100-400 ng of tissue mRNA or PBMC total RNA. A single record per CDR3 protein comes from TCRdb applying MiXCR to the multiplex PCR reads. The sample carries over 140,000 distinct CDR3 sequences, 30% to 40% recorded once. This clonotype was observed a few times. Its specificity is not known.

The receptor was isolated from a human donor with low-grade glioma or glioblastoma, undergoing nonglioma brain surgery, or in good health (not recorded which). The V and J genes are TRBV7-9 and TRBJ1-4; 7 bases fit TRBD1. The sample was glioma tissue, nonneoplastic brain tissue, or PBMCs (not recorded which). CDR3 sequence reads: CASSRGQNEKLFF. DNA for the CDR3: TGTGCCAGCAGCCGGGGACAGAATGAAAAACTGTTTTTT.